Following are 20 T cell receptor beta chains from one sample sequenced in a study of stem cell transplantation in POMP-related autoinflammatory disease. Produced via immunoSEQ multiplex PCR; TCRdb's table is partial and in-frame only. Among 7,500 to 10,000 clones listed, 88% were seen once. The sequencing used CD8+ T cells from PBMCs, collected after stem cell transplantation. Receptors were obtained from a human patient with POMP-related autoinflammation and immune dysregulation (PRAID). Among the T cells, some may be from the graft donor.

Comments on this clone: Distinct nucleotide sequences in the sample also encode this CDR3. The chain carries TRBV9 and TRBJ2-2; 7 nucleotides align to TRBD2. Trimming at V came to 4 bases and at J to 0 bases, leaving 9 bases not matched to a gene. The CDR3 consists of 17 residues. Germline CDR1 reads SGDLS; CDR2 reads YYNGEE. The CDR3 DNA sequence: TGTGCCAGCAGCCTTAGAGTAACTAGCGCGAACACCGGGGAGCTGTTTTTT. The encoded protein is CASSLRVTSANTGELFF. Full variable domain (outside the CDR3, taken from reference TRBV9 and TRBJ2-2): DSGVTQTPKHLITATGQRVTLRCSPRSGDLSVYWYQQSLDQGLQFLIQYYNGEERAKGNILERFSAQQFPDLHSELNLSSLELGDSALYFCASSLRVTSANTGELFFGEGSRLTVL.

The J gene is TRBJ2-7, the V gene TRBV9; 11 bases line up with TRBD2. Per the germline V gene, CDR1 is SGDLS and CDR2 is YYNGEE. The junction had 3 bases not matched to a gene; V was cut back by 4 bases and J by 3 bases. The CDR3 is 14 amino acids. The CDR3 region has the DNA TGTGCCAGCAGCTCAGGGACTAGCGGCTACGAGCAGTACTTC. As protein: CASSSGTSGYEQYF.

This sequence joins TRBV27 and TRBJ1-3; D unclear. V shed 3 bases and J shed 4 bases, with 7 bases lying between them. This CDR3 region has 13 residues. Germline assignment: CDR1 MNHEY and CDR2 SMNVEV (reference sequence). In nucleotides, the CDR3 is TGTGCCAGCAGTTTGGGCAGCGGAAACACCATATATTTT. Translating gives CASSLGSGNTIYF.

V is TRBV7-7 and J is TRBJ2-2; 7 bases are a match to TRBD2. The germline V gene encodes CDR1 SSHAT and CDR2 FNYEAQ (reference sequence). The CDR3 spans 17 residues. Germline trimming cut 0 bases from V and 3 bases from J; bases unmatched to any gene: 7. DNA for the CDR3: TGTGCCAGCAGCTTAGCCGGGGGGAGTAGATACACCGGGGAGCTGTTTTTT. Its translation is CASSLAGGSRYTGELFF.

The rearrangement joins TRBV6-5 to TRBJ2-7, with a weak D call TRBD2 (6 bases). Trimming shortened V by 2 bases and J by 0 bases, and 11 bases separated the two germline ends. The length of the CDR3 is 15 residues. Germline V gene sequence: CDR1 MNHEY, CDR2 SVGAGI. The CDR3 coding sequence is TGTGCCAGCAGTTACGGAGGGACGGACTCCTACGAGCAGTACTTC. It translates to CASSYGGTDSYEQYF.

The chain has TRBV14 and TRBJ1-2; D perhaps matches TRBD1 (5 bases). Germline CDR1 reads SGHDN; CDR2 reads FVKESK. Trimming shortened V by 5 bases and J by 10 bases, and 20 bases separated the two germline ends. The CDR3 loop spans 14 amino acids. CDR3 region: CASSAIQVTVAYTF. The CDR3 nucleotides are TGTGCCAGCAGCGCCATACAGGTGACGGTTGCCTACACCTTC.

This clone is large (0.1 to 1%) within its sample. This same CDR3 is encoded by further DNA sequences in the sample. The rearrangement joins TRBV5-5 to TRBJ2-7; D may be TRBD1 (5 bases). CDR1 is SGHKS, CDR2 YYEKEE, per germline (reference sequence). Trimming pared 2 bases from V and 5 bases from J, leaving 11 bases between. This CDR3 comprises 13 residues. CDR3 DNA sequence: TGTGCCAGCAGCTTCCCAGGGCGAAACGAGCAGTACTTC. As protein: CASSFPGRNEQYF.

V gene TRBV7-9 combines with J gene TRBJ1-1, with 9 bases matching TRBD1. Trimming removed 3 bases from V and 4 bases from J; junction bases left unmatched: 3. This CDR3 comprises 14 residues. The germline V gene encodes CDR1 SEHNR and CDR2 FQNEAQ (reference sequence). CDR3 sequence reads: CASSLGQGLTEAFF. DNA of the CDR3: TGTGCCAGCAGCTTGGGACAGGGACTCACTGAAGCTTTCTTT.

This sequence joins TRBV7-9 and TRBJ1-2, with a weak D call TRBD1 (6 bases). The CDR3 is 16 residues long. The germline V and J ends were trimmed by 0 bases and 2 bases, with 13 bases remaining between them. Germline V CDR1 and CDR2: SEHNR, FQNEAQ (reference sequence). This CDR3 is CASSLALQGANYGYTF. The CDR3 region has the DNA TGTGCCAGCAGCTTAGCGTTACAGGGAGCGAACTATGGCTACACCTTC.

The rearrangement uses TRBV2 and TRBJ1-5, with TRBD1 matching 9 bases. The CDR3 has 14 residues. V was pared by 6 bases and J by 5 bases, with 5 bases of the junction left unmatched. CDR1 is SNHLY and CDR2 is FYNNEI in the germline V gene. The CDR3 DNA is TGTGCCAGCAGCCGGACAGGGGCACATCAGCCCCAGCATTTT. It codes for CASSRTGAHQPQHF.

The rearrangement joins TRBV4-1 to TRBJ1-1; possible D gene TRBD1, 5 bases. Germline V gene sequence: CDR1 MGHRA, CDR2 YSYEKL. V lost 0 bases, J lost 4 bases, and 12 bases lay in between. This CDR3 comprises 15 residues. The CDR3 is CASSQDYQGGTEAFF. The DNA for the CDR3 is TGCGCCAGCAGCCAAGATTATCAGGGAGGCACTGAAGCTTTCTTT.

The CDR3 sequence is CASSFSRGWETQYF. The CDR3 DNA sequence: TGTGCCAGCAGCTTCAGCAGGGGATGGGAGACCCAGTACTTC. The chain carries TRBV5-6 and TRBJ2-5; a possible D gene is TRBD1 (6 bases). V shed 2 bases and J shed 5 bases, with 13 bases lying between them. The CDR3 consists of 14 residues. The germline CDR1 and CDR2 sequences are SGHDT and YYEEEE.

V usage is TRBV7-9 and J usage is TRBJ2-2; D is uncertain. Germline values: CDR1 SEHNR, CDR2 FQNEAQ (reference sequence). The CDR3 has 12 amino acids. V was trimmed by 5 bases and J by 4 bases, leaving 5 bases between them. This CDR3 is CASSPFTGELFF. CDR3 bases: TGTGCCAGCAGCCCCTTCACCGGGGAGCTGTTTTTT.

This clone was seen more than once but under ten times. The gene calls are TRBV7-2 and TRBJ1-2; 10 nucleotides line up with TRBD1. This CDR3 comprises 15 residues. CDR1 is SGHTA, CDR2 FQGNSA, per germline. The junction had 7 bases not matched to a gene; V was cut back by 5 bases and J by 4 bases. The CDR3 here is CASSPWTGGIYGYTF. The DNA for the CDR3 is TGTGCCAGCAGCCCCTGGACAGGGGGAATCTATGGCTACACCTTC.

The gene calls are TRBV3-1 (or the pseudogene TRBV3-2) and TRBJ2-7; 12 positions match TRBD2. The CDR3 is made up of 16 amino acids. Germline-derived CDR1 and CDR2 are LGHDT and YNNKEL (reference sequence). V shed 5 bases, J shed 0 bases, and the junction held 5 bases outside the gene matches. Here the CDR3 reads CASSKASGRASYEQYF. The CDR3 DNA follows: TGTGCCAGCAGCAAAGCTAGCGGGAGGGCCTCCTACGAGCAGTACTTC.

This clone was detected once. This chain uses TRBV4-1 with TRBJ2-3, with D possibly matching TRBD2 (6 bases). V was clipped by 1 base and J by 3 bases, with 17 bases between them. CDR1 and CDR2 from the germline V gene are MGHRA and YSYEKL. The CDR3 has 17 amino acids. CDR3: CASSQVRGGMGTDTQYF. The CDR3 DNA reads TGCGCCAGCAGCCAAGTGCGAGGCGGGATGGGTACAGATACGCAGTATTTT.

The chain has TRBV7-9 and TRBJ2-2, with 11 nucleotides matching TRBD1. V shed 5 bases and J 3 bases; nucleotides not matched to a gene: 5. The CDR3 length is 16 residues. CDR1 SEHNR and CDR2 FQNEAQ come from the germline V gene (reference sequence). The DNA for the CDR3 is TGTGCCAGCAGCGGGACAGGGGGGATAGACACCGGGGAGCTGTTTTTT. Protein product: CASSGTGGIDTGELFF.

The sample holds a few counts of this clone. This chain connects TRBV5-8 to TRBJ2-1; possible D gene TRBD2, 5 bases. The CDR3 loop spans 15 amino acids. Germline V gives CDR1 SGHTS, CDR2 YDEGEE. Trimming cost V 0 bases and J 1 base, with 8 bases left between them. Written as DNA, the CDR3 is TGTGCCAGCAGCTTGGGGACTCGTTCCTACAATGAGCAGTTCTTC. The encoded protein is CASSLGTRSYNEQFF.

The rearrangement joins TRBV2 to TRBJ2-1; 8 bases are a match to TRBD1. The trim removed 5 bases at V and 6 bases at J, leaving 9 bases unmatched. The CDR3 consists of 15 residues. Per the germline V gene, CDR1 is SNHLY and CDR2 is FYNNEI. CDR3 sequence: CASSLGQGGSNEQFF. CDR3 nucleotide sequence: TGTGCCAGCAGTTTAGGACAGGGAGGTTCCAATGAGCAGTTCTTC.

Written as DNA, the CDR3 is TGTGCCAGCAGTTCGCCACAGGGTAGTAATTCACCCCTCCACTTT. This gives the protein CASSSPQGSNSPLHF. The chain uses TRBV6-2 or TRBV6-3 and TRBJ1-6; D is perhaps TRBD1 (6 bases). This CDR3 contains 15 residues. Trimming stripped 4 bases from V and 6 bases from J, with 13 bases between. Germline values: CDR1 MNHEY, CDR2 SVGEGT.